What follows are 30 T cell receptor beta chains derived from one specimen sequenced in a study of blood T cells in healthy people across ages. A J-beta primer mix and a sample-barcoded 5' primer were used in a second PCR of about 7 to 12 cycles. TCRdb processed the 5' RACE reads anew with MiXCR; each CDR3 protein has one entry. Counted here are hundreds of thousands of distinct CDR3 sequences, 25% to 30% occurring once; the ten biggest clones make up approximately 14%. The sample taken for sequencing was blood. The receptors derive from a woman aged 80 or over in good health.

This clonotype showed up many times. The genes are TRBV20-1 and TRBJ2-7; no clear D. This CDR3 is built from 15 residues. Germline V gene data show CDR1 as DFQATT and CDR2 as SNEGSKA (reference sequence). With 1 base removed from V and 2 bases from J, the gap between germline ends came to 15 bases. This chain's CDR3 is CSARGRRAPPYEQYF. Here the CDR3 DNA reads TGCAGTGCTAGAGGGAGAAGGGCCCCACCCTACGAGCAGTACTTC.

Concerning this clonotype itself: A read error may be the cause here, since a much bigger clone is one base away. J is TRBJ1-2 and V is TRBV4-1; no clear D gene. CDR3 length: 16 amino acids. From germline, CDR1 is MGHRA and CDR2 YSYEKL. Trimming stripped 4 bases from V and 4 bases from J, with 19 bases between. The CDR3 DNA reads as TGCGCCAGCAGCCCTCAAGGAGCCCGGGCTGGCTATGGCTACACCTTC. It is translated as CASSPQGARAGYGYTF.

This clonotype was found many times. V gene TRBV20-1 combines with J gene TRBJ2-3, with D perhaps assigned TRBD1 or TRBD2 (6 bases each). V lost 0 bases and J lost 0, with 10 bases in between. The CDR3 has 15 amino acids. Germline lookup yields CDR1 DFQATT and CDR2 SNEGSKA (reference sequence). The CDR3 region is CSAREGGVSTDTQYF. The CDR3 DNA reads TGCAGTGCTAGAGAGGGGGGCGTGAGCACAGATACGCAGTATTTT.

Many counts were recorded for this clonotype. CDR3 loop: CASSQDLTVSFTYGYTF. The CDR3 DNA is TGCGCCAGCAGCCAAGATCTGACGGTGTCGTTCACCTATGGCTACACCTTC. This rearrangement joins TRBV4-3 to TRBJ1-2; D not certain. V shed 0 bases and J shed 4 bases, with 18 bases lying between them. The CDR3 totals 17 residues. Germline loops: CDR1 LGHNA, CDR2 YSLEER.

Remarks on this clonotype: Germline is not matched at one junction end, which may reflect a read error. In DNA, the CDR3 is TGCAGTGCTAGCCCCTCGGGGGGGAGCACAGATACGCGGTATTTT. This encodes CSASPSGGSTDTRYF. This chain uses TRBV20-1 with TRBJ2-3, with 8 bases aligning to TRBD2. Germline V gives CDR1 DFQATT, CDR2 SNEGSKA (reference sequence). This CDR3 contains 15 residues.

This clonotype appeared a few times. The chain is built from TRBV6-1 and TRBJ1-4, with TRBD1 matching 9 bases. Trimming cost V 3 bases and J 8 bases; bases outside gene matches: 16. CDR3 length: 18 amino acids. Germline assignment: CDR1 MNHNS and CDR2 SASEGT. The chain's CDR3 is CASSDRPTQGAKGEKLFF. The CDR3 DNA sequence: TGTGCCAGCAGTGACAGGCCCACACAGGGGGCAAAGGGAGAAAAACTGTTTTTT.

This clonotype was counted many times. This sequence joins TRBV5-1 and TRBJ2-2, with D unclear. Germline loops: CDR1 SGHRS, CDR2 YFSETQ. The CDR3 sequence is 14 residues long. The germline V and J ends were trimmed by 0 bases and 0 bases, with 3 bases remaining between them. This CDR3 is CASSLAPNTGELFF. In DNA, the CDR3 is TGCGCCAGCAGCTTGGCTCCGAACACCGGGGAGCTGTTTTTT.

The table lists this clonotype with many counts. The chain recombines TRBV7-9 with TRBJ1-2; no firm D call. Germline CDR1 reads SEHNR; CDR2 reads FQNEAQ (reference sequence). The CDR3 is made up of 14 amino acids. V was cut by 5 bases and J by 8 bases, with 18 bases left in between. Here the CDR3 DNA reads TGTGCCAGCAGCCTCGCCCGGGATAGTGAGGGCTACACCTTC. This codes for CASSLARDSEGYTF.

A word on this clonotype: This may be a read error, as it is one base from a much larger clone. The CDR3 DNA is TGTGCCAGCAGCCCAGGCGCCCGGGGCTCCTACAATGAGCAGTACTTC. Translation gives CASSPGARGSYNEQYF. J is TRBJ2-1 and V is TRBV7-6; D is perhaps TRBD1 or TRBD2 (5 bases each). The closer fit of TRBJ2-7 to the DNA end suggests the J call may be wrong. Germline CDR1 and CDR2: SGHVS and FNYEAQ. This CDR3 spans 16 amino acids.

This clonotype was picked up one time. This rearrangement joins TRBV5-6 to TRBJ2-5, with D perhaps matching TRBD1 or TRBD2 (5 bases each). The end of the DNA is better explained by TRBJ2-1, so the J call may be wrong. Germline-derived CDR1 and CDR2 are SGHDT and YYEEEE. The CDR3 covers 16 residues. The CDR3 region has the DNA TGTGCCAGCAGCTTGGGTCGGGGCGCGTACCAAGAGACCCAGTTCTTC. Amino acids: CASSLGRGAYQETQFF.

This clonotype was seen a few times. A much larger clone lies a single base off, so this may be a read error. The V and J genes are TRBV7-3 and TRBJ2-1; 7 bases align to TRBD2. The CDR3 length is 13 residues. Per germline, CDR1 SGHTA and CDR2 FQGTGA. V dropped 5 bases and J dropped 8; count of bases not matched to a gene: 6. The CDR3 here is CASSNGRRDEQFF. The CDR3 DNA sequence: TGTGCCAGCAGCAACGGGAGGAGGGATGAGCAGTTCTTC.

This chain uses TRBV9 with TRBJ2-3; 12 nucleotides align to TRBD2. V gave up 4 bases and J gave up 8 bases; unmatched junction bases: 11. The germline CDR1 and CDR2 sequences are SGDLS and YYNGEE. The CDR3 has 16 residues. CDR3 sequence reads: CASSPPGTSGSGTQYF. In DNA form, the CDR3 reads TGTGCCAGCAGCCCGCCCGGGACTAGCGGGTCTGGTACGCAGTATTTT.

This clonotype appeared many times. The V gene is TRBV4-1, the J gene TRBJ1-1; 7 nucleotides agree with TRBD1. Germline CDR1 is MGHRA and CDR2 is YSYEKL. V lost 0 bases, J lost 4 bases, and 5 bases stayed unmatched. This CDR3 contains 15 residues. CDR3 sequence (DNA): TGCGCCAGCAGCCAAGAGGGTTCAGGGGGCACTGAAGCTTTCTTT. It translates to CASSQEGSGGTEAFF.

Comment on this clonotype: A single base separates this from a much larger clone, so it may be a read error. The chain is built from TRBV7-9 and TRBJ2-3; D not certain. This CDR3 comprises 14 residues. CDR1 is SEHNR, CDR2 FQNEAQ, per germline (reference sequence). As DNA, the CDR3 is TGTGCCAGCAGCTCGAGATGGGGATCAGATGCGCAGTATTTT. As protein: CASSSRWGSDAQYF.

This chain connects TRBV6-2 or TRBV6-3 to TRBJ1-2; 7 bases are shared with TRBD1. Germline CDR1 MNHEY, CDR2 SVGEGT. The length of the CDR3 is 15 residues. V was pared by 6 bases and J by 4 bases, with 11 bases of the junction left unmatched. The CDR3 DNA reads TGTGCCAGCAGGTGGACAGGCGCACTTTCCTATGGCTACACCTTC. Protein sequence: CASRWTGALSYGYTF.

This clonotype was seen only a few times. The chain recombines TRBV20-1 with TRBJ2-3; 9 bases fit TRBD2. Germline V gives CDR1 DFQATT, CDR2 SNEGSKA (reference sequence). This CDR3 is built from 15 residues. Trimming at V came to 5 bases and at J to 9 bases, leaving 15 bases not matched to a gene. The CDR3 DNA reads TGCAGTGCTGATCAAAGTAGCGGGGGCCAGGGGACGCAGTATTTT. As protein: CSADQSSGGQGTQYF.

This clonotype was seen a few times. The CDR3 protein is CASSITGKGGYTF. CDR3 nucleotides: TGTGCCAGCAGTATCACAGGGAAAGGTGGCTACACCTTC. This chain links TRBV12-3 or TRBV12-4 with TRBJ1-2, with D tentatively TRBD1 (6 bases). Trimming took off 5 bases at V and 7 bases at J, with 14 bases between the two ends. The CDR3 is 13 residues long.

The V gene is TRBV2, the J gene TRBJ2-5; D possibly corresponds to TRBD1 (6 bases). The last part of the DNA fits TRBJ2-7 better; the J call may be wrong. The germline CDR1 and CDR2 sequences are SNHLY and FYNNEI. The CDR3 is 14 amino acids. The CDR3 sequence is CASKGSGHGVEQYF. The CDR3 nucleotides are TGTGCCAGCAAAGGATCGGGACACGGAGTCGAGCAGTACTTC.

Regarding this clonotype: This may come from a read error, since a much larger clone is one base off. The rearrangement uses TRBV7-2 and TRBJ2-3, with 10 bases fitting TRBD2. The CDR3 is 14 amino acids. Germline assignment: CDR1 SGHTA and CDR2 FQGNSA. CDR3 protein: CASGAGGRSDTRYF. The CDR3 nucleotides are TGTGCCAGCGGAGCGGGGGGGAGGTCAGATACGCGGTATTTT.

V and J are TRBV3-1 and TRBJ2-5; unclear D gene. This CDR3 has 15 residues. V lost 1 base and J 7 bases, leaving 16 bases between the germline ends. CDR1 and CDR2 from the germline V gene are LGHDT and YNNKEL (reference sequence). Here the CDR3 DNA reads TGTGCCAGCAGCCAAGGGCAAGGGATCCCCGGGACCCAGTACTTC. Translating gives CASSQGQGIPGTQYF.

V is TRBV12-3 or TRBV12-4 and J is TRBJ1-2; tentative D call: TRBD1 (6 bases). V dropped 2 bases and J dropped 4 bases, with 14 bases sitting between them. The CDR3 has 15 amino acids. CDR3 protein: CASSLHPGHSYGYTF. The DNA of the CDR3 is TGTGCCAGCAGTTTACACCCGGGACATAGCTATGGCTACACCTTC.

Concerning this clonotype: Possible read error: a much larger clone is one base away. J is TRBJ2-7 and V is TRBV10-3, with D perhaps matching TRBD2 (7 bases). CDR1 and CDR2 from the germline V gene are ENHRY and SYGVKD. V was shortened by 10 bases and J by 7 bases, with 29 bases between the two germline ends. This CDR3 has 16 amino acids. CDR3 DNA: TGTGCCACGCACCGCGGGGGCACCGGAGGCACCAATGAGCAGTACTTC. Residues: CATHRGGTGGTNEQYF.

To note about this clonotype: This may be a read error: a much more frequent sequence differs by one nucleotide. This chain links TRBV6-1 with TRBJ1-1; 8 bases match TRBD1. The CDR3 length is 16 residues. The germline V gene has CDR1 MNHNS and CDR2 SASEGT. CDR3 DNA: TGTGCCAGCAGTGAAATCCGGAACAGGGGGAACATTGAAGCTTTCTTT. As protein: CASSEIRNRGNIEAFF.

In regard to this clonotype: Being one base from a much bigger clone, this may be a read error. The genes are TRBV19 and TRBJ2-1; no clear D gene. The CDR3 sequence is 15 residues long. Germline V lookup: CDR1 LNHDA, CDR2 SQIVND (reference sequence). CDR3 protein: CAGSIMGGIADEQFF. In DNA form, the CDR3 reads TGTGCCGGTAGTATAATGGGTGGTATCGCGGATGAGCAGTTCTTC.

This clonotype was recorded many times. This chain links TRBV6-5 with TRBJ2-3; D possibly corresponds to TRBD1 (5 bases). Trimming shortened V by 2 bases and J by 5 bases, and 5 bases separated the two germline ends. The CDR3 has 12 amino acids. Germline CDR1 reads MNHEY; CDR2 reads SVGAGI. The CDR3 protein is CASSYRGDTQYF. DNA for the CDR3: TGTGCCAGCAGTTACAGGGGAGATACGCAGTATTTT.

This clonotype was found many times. This clone may be a read error of a much larger clone one base away. The chain carries TRBV20-1 and TRBJ2-5; D is ambiguous. The CDR3 runs 12 residues. Trimming shortened V by 4 bases and J by 11 bases, and 17 bases separated the two germline ends. Germline V lookup: CDR1 DFQATT, CDR2 SNEGSKA (reference sequence). The CDR3 region has the DNA TGCAGTGCTATCGGGTTCTCCCTTGAGCAGTACTTC. Amino acid sequence: CSAIGFSLEQYF.

In its sample, this clonotype was seen a few times. The chain uses TRBV12-5 and TRBJ1-1, with D hard to call. There are 15 residues in the CDR3. Germline V gives CDR1 LGHNT, CDR2 FRNRAP. V was cut by 0 bases and J by 4 bases, with 12 bases left in between. The DNA of the CDR3 is TGTGCTAGTGGTTTGGTAAGGGTTGGCGTCACTGAAGCTTTCTTT. It is translated as CASGLVRVGVTEAFF.

The chain is built from TRBV6-1 and TRBJ1-1; no firm D call. The germline V gene has CDR1 MNHNS and CDR2 SASEGT. This CDR3 is built from 15 residues. V shed 0 bases and J shed 3 bases, with 11 bases lying between them. CDR3 residues: CASSEAPRWDTEAFF. The CDR3 region has the DNA TGTGCCAGCAGTGAAGCGCCGAGATGGGACACTGAAGCTTTCTTT.

This clonotype was detected a few times. The chain joins TRBV5-1 to TRBJ1-1; D remains unclear. Germline-derived CDR1 and CDR2 are SGHRS and YFSETQ. The CDR3 length is 12 residues. V was shortened by 1 base and J by 7 bases, with 8 bases between the two germline ends. CDR3 bases: TGCGCCAGCAGCTTGAGGCAGAATGAAGCTTTCTTT. It is translated as CASSLRQNEAFF.

This chain connects TRBV20-1 to TRBJ2-7; the D gene is possibly TRBD2 (5 bases). This CDR3 spans 12 amino acids. Germline values: CDR1 DFQATT, CDR2 SNEGSKA (reference sequence). Trimming cost V 5 bases and J 4 bases, with 12 bases left between them. The CDR3 spells CSASGTIYEQYF. CDR3 coding DNA: TGCAGTGCTTCGGGAACTATATACGAGCAGTACTTC.